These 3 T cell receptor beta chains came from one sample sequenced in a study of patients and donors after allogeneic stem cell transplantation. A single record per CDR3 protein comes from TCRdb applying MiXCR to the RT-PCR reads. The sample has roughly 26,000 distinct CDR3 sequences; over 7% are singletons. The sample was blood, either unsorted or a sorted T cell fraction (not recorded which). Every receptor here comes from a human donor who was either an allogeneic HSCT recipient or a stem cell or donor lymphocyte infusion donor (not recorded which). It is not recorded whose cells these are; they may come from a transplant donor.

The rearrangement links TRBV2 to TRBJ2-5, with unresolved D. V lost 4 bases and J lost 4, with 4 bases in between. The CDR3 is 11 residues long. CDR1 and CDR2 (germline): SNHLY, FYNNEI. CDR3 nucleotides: TGTGCCAGCAGTGCTCTAGAGACCCAGTACTTC. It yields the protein CASSALETQYF. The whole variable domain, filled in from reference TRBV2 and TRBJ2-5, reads EPEVTQTPSHQVTQMGQEVILRCVPISNHLYFYWYRQILGQKVEFLVSFYNNEISEKSEIFDDQFSVERPDGSNFTLKIRSTKLEDSAMYFCASSALETQYFGPGTRLLVL.

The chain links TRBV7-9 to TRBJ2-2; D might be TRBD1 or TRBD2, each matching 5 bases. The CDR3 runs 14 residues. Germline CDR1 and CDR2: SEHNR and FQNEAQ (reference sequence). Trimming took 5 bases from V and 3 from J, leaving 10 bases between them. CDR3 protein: CASSRDGYTGELFF. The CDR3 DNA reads TGTGCCAGCAGCCGGGACGGTTACACCGGGGAGCTGTTTTTT.

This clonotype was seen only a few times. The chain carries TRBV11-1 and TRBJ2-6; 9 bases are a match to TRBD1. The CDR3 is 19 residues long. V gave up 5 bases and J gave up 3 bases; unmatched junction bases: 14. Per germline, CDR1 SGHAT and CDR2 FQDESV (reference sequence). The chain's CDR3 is CASSRQTGTGYLGANVLTF. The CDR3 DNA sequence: TGTGCCAGCAGCAGACAAACCGGGACAGGGTACCTTGGGGCCAACGTCCTGACTTTC.